The entry that follows covers one T cell receptor (beta chain) sequence. The CDR3 runs 11 residues. With 6 bases clipped from V and 7 bases from J, the junction kept 5 bases outside the gene matches. Germline V gene data show CDR1 as DFQATT and CDR2 as SNEGSKA (reference sequence). The table came from immunoSEQ multiplex PCR; TCRdb's copy has only in-frame clones and leaves some out. Of 110,000 to 150,000 clones in the sample, more than 80% were seen once. These data are taken from a study of T cell responses to AZD1222 COVID-19 vaccine. This chain joins TRBV20-1 and TRBJ1-1, with 7 bases fitting TRBD1. The clonotype comes from an adult in good health. The sequenced sample was peripheral blood, obtained on day 0 of AZD1222 vaccination. The CDR3 sequence is CSAKRTGEAFF. The CDR3 DNA follows: TGCAGTGCCAAGCGGACAGGTGAAGCTTTCTTT.